This T cell receptor (beta chain) was profiled in a study of post-analysis software for immune sequencing data. Regarding the study as a whole: About five TRBV segments (TRBV5-6, TRBV5-1 and TRBV20-1 among them) occurred more frequently in patients than in controls.

About this clonotype itself: Its antigen is not known. At one end, the junction sequence differs from germline, possibly due to a read error.

Unique molecular identifiers were carried by the TCR beta cDNA libraries. TCRdb re-called the PCR reads with MiXCR, one entry per CDR3 protein. The data show around 150,000 distinct CDR3 sequences, roughly 40% seen once. The CDR3 totals 16 residues. The source of this sequence is a girl aged 10 to 17 with multiple sclerosis. The sample here was blood, taken after autologous hematopoietic stem cell transplantation. J is TRBJ2-3 and V is TRBV12-3 or TRBV12-4, with TRBD1 matching 8 bases. The CDR3 is CASSLGTGGPTDAQYF. CDR3 coding DNA: TGTGCCAGCAGTCTTGGGACAGGAGGCCCCACAGATGCGCAGTATTTT.